This T cell receptor beta chain was documented in a study of cytomegalovirus exposure and HLA in healthy donors. PCR employed 60 Vbeta and 13 Jbeta primers. Libraries were prepared by immunoSEQ multiplex PCR; TCRdb keeps only in-frame clonotypes and omits some of them. The table has approximately 160,000 clones, more than 60% seen once; the top ten hold approximately 1.3%. CDR3 length: 16 residues. Germline CDR1 is SGHTA and CDR2 is FQGTGA. V lost 2 bases to trimming and J lost 2 bases; unmatched junction nucleotides: 4. The chain couples TRBV7-3 to TRBJ2-1; 9 bases line up with TRBD2. The sample consisted of PBMCs. This TCR came from a woman between 25 and 40 years old in good health and CMV-seropositive. CDR3 sequence (DNA): TGTGCCAGCAGCTTAGCTAGCGGGACTACCTACAATGAGCAGTTCTTC. Protein product: CASSLASGTTYNEQFF.